This T cell receptor (beta chain) derives from a study of T-cell memory formation after mild COVID-19. This clonotype was counted only a few times. The V gene's germline CDR1 is SGHDN and CDR2 FVKESK. The CDR3 spans 13 residues. V lost 4 bases to trimming and J lost 4 bases, with 10 bases between them. From the 5' RACE reads, TCRdb called clonotypes with MiXCR, one entry per CDR3 protein. The table includes just over 400,000 distinct CDR3 sequences, about 25% detected once. The chain joins TRBV14 to TRBJ1-2; D gene unclear. The sequence came from an adult woman who had mild COVID-19 (a few samples of this study predate the infection). Cell type and time point are not known. Sequenced: PBMCs or a T cell subset sorted from them (not recorded which). This CDR3 is CASSPQTGYGYTF. CDR3 DNA sequence: TGTGCCAGCAGCCCCCAGACTGGCTATGGCTACACCTTC.